Listed here is a single T cell receptor (beta chain). Its antigen remains unknown. Trimming removed 2 bases at V and 3 bases at J, with 17 bases between. Germline lookup yields CDR1 SGHAT and CDR2 FQNNGV. This CDR3 spans 16 amino acids. The sample comes from a study of cytomegalovirus exposure and HLA in healthy donors. PCR employed 60 Vbeta and 13 Jbeta primers. The protocol was immunoSEQ multiplex PCR, while the TCRdb copy is restricted to in-frame clones and leaves out a portion. The repertoire includes 150,000 to 200,000 clones, 75% to 85% of them detected once, and approximately 6.7% sits in the top ten. Whole-study results and caveats: Across donors, most TCRs were seen rarely, yet some public ones were widespread.

The gene calls are TRBV11-2 and TRBJ2-7; weak D call: TRBD1 (5 bases). The receptor's source is a man aged 25 to 40 in good health and CMV-seropositive. The sequenced sample consisted of PBMCs. CDR3 nucleotides: TGTGCCAGCAGCTTATCCCGCCCAGACAGACTCTACGAGCAGTACTTC. It translates to CASSLSRPDRLYEQYF.